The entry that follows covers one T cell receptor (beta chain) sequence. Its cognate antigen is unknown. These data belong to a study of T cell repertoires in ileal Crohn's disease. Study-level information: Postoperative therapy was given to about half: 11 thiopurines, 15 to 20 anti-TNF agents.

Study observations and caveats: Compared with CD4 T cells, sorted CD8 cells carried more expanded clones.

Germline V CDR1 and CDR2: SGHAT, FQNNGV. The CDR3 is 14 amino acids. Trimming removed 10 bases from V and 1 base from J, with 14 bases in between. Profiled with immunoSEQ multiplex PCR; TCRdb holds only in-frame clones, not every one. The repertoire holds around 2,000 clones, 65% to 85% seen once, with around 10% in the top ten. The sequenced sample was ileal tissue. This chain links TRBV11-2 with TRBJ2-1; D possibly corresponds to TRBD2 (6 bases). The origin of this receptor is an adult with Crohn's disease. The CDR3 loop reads CATTLGRSYNEQFF. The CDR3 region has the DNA TGTGCCACTACCCTGGGGAGGTCCTACAATGAGCAGTTCTTC. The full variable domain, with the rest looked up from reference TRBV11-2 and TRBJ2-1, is EAGVAQSPRYKIIEKRQSVAFWCNPISGHATLYWYQQILGQGPKLLIQFQNNGVVDDSQLPKDRFSAERLKGVDSTLKIQPAKLEDSAVYLCATTLGRSYNEQFFGPGTRLTVL.